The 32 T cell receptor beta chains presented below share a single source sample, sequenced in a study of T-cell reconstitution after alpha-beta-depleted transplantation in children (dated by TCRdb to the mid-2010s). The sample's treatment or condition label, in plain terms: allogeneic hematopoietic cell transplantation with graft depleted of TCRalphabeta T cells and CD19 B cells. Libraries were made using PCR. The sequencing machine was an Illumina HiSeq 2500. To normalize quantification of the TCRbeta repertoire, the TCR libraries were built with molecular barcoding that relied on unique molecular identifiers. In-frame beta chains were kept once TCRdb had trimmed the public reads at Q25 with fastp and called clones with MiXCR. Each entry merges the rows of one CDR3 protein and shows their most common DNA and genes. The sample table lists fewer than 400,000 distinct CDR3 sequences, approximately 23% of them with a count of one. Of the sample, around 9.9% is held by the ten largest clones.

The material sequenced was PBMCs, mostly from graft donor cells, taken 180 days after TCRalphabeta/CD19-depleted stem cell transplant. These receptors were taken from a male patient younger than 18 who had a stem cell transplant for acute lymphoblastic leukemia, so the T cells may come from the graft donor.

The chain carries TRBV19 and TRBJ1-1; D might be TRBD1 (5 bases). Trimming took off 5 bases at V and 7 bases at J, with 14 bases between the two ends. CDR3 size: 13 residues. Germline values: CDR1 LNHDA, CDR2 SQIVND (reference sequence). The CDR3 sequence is CASSQGHLLEAFF. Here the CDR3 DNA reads TGTGCCAGTAGTCAGGGCCACTTACTTGAAGCTTTCTTT. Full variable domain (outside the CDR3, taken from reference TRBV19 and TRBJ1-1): DGGITQSPKYLFRKEGQNVTLSCEQNLNHDAMYWYRQDPGQGLRLIYYSQIVNDFQKGDIAEGYSVSREKKESFPLTVTSAQKNPTAFYLCASSQGHLLEAFFGQGTRLTVV.

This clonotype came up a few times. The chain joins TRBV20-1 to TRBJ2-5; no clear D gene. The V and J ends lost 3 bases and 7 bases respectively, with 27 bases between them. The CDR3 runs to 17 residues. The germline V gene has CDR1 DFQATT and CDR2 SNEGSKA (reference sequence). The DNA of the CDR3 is TGCAGTGCTAGCCACACACCTTCGTTGAGTCAAAGTCGGACCCAGTACTTC. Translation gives CSASHTPSLSQSRTQYF.

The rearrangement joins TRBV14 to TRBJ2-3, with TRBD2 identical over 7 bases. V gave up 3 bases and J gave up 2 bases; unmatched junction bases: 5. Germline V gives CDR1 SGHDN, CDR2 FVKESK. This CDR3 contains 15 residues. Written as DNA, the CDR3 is TGTGCCAGCAGCCATCCCGGGACTAACACAGATACGCAGTATTTT. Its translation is CASSHPGTNTDTQYF.

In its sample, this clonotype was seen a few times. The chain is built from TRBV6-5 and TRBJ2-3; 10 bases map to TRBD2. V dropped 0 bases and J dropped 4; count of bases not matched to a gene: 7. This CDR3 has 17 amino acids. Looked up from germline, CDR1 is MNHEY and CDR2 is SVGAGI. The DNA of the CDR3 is TGTGCCAGCAGTTACTCCCTAGCGGGAGCCCTCGCAGATACGCAGTATTTT. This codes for CASSYSLAGALADTQYF.

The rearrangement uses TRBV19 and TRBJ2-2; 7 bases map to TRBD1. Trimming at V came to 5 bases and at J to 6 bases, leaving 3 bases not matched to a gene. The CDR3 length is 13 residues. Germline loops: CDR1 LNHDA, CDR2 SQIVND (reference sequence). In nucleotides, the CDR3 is TGTGCCAGTAGTCGGGACAGACCCGGGGAGCTGTTTTTT. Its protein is CASSRDRPGELFF.

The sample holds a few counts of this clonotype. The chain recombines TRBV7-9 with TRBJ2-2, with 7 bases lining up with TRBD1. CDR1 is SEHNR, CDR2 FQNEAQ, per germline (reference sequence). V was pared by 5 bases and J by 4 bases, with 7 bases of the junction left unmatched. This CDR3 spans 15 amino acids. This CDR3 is CASSARQGGTGELFF. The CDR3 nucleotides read TGTGCCAGCAGCGCCCGACAGGGTGGCACCGGGGAGCTGTTTTTT. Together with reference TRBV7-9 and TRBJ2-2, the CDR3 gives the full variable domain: DTGVSQNPRHKITKRGQNVTFRCDPISEHNRLYWYRQTLGQGPEFLTYFQNEAQLEKSRLLSDRFSAERPKGSFSTLEIQRTEQGDSAMYLCASSARQGGTGELFFGEGSRLTVL.

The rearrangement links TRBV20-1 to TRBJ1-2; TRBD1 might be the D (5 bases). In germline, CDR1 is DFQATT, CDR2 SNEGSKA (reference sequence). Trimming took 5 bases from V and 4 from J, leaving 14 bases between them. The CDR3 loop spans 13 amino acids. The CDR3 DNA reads TGCAGTGCTCCCTTAGACAGCTTCTATGGCTACACCTTC. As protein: CSAPLDSFYGYTF.

The CDR3 sequence is CASSPWLAGDNEQFF. The CDR3 DNA reads as TGTGCCAGCAGCCCCTGGCTAGCGGGAGACAATGAGCAGTTCTTC. This chain uses TRBV9 with TRBJ2-1; 10 bases fit TRBD2. Trimming cost V 4 bases and J 5 bases; bases outside gene matches: 6. The CDR3 is made up of 15 amino acids. Germline V gene sequence: CDR1 SGDLS, CDR2 YYNGEE.

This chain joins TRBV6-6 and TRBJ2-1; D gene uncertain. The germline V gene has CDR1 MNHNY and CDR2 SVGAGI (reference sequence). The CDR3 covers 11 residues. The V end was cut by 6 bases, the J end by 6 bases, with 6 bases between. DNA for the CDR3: TGTGCCAGCAGCCCGGCCAATGAGCAGTTCTTC. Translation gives CASSPANEQFF.

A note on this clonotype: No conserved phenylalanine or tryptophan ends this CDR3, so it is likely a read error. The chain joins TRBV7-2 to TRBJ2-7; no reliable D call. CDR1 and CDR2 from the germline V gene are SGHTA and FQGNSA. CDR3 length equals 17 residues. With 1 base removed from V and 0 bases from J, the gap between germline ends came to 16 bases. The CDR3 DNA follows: TGTGCCAGCAGCTTAGGCTTGAGGTGGGGTAACTCCTACGAGCAGTACTTA. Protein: CASSLGLRWGNSYEQYL.

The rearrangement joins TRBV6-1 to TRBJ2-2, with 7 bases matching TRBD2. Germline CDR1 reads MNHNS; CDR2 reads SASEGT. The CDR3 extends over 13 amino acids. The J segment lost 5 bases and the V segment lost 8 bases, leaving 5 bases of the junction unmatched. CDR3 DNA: TGTGCCAGCGTCGGGGGGAGGACCGGGGAGCTGTTTTTT. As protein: CASVGGRTGELFF.

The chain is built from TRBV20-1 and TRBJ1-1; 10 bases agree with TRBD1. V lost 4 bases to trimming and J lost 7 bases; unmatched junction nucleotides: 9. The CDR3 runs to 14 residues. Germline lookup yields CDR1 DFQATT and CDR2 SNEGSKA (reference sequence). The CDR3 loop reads CSATRTGGGDEAFF. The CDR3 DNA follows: TGCAGTGCTACCCGGACAGGGGGGGGAGATGAAGCTTTCTTT.

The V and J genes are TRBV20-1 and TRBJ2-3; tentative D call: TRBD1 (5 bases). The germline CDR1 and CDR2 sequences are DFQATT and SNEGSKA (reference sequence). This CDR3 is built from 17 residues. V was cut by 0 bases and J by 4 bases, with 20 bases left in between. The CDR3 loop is CSARDLGGAGPADTQYF. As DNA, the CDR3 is TGCAGTGCTAGAGATTTGGGCGGAGCAGGGCCCGCAGATACGCAGTATTTT.

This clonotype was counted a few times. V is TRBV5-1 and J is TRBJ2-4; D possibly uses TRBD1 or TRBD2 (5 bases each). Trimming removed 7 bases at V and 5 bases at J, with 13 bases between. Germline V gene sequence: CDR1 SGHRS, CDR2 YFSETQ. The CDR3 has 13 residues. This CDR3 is CASWDPPENIQYF. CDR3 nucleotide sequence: TGCGCCAGCTGGGACCCCCCGGAAAACATTCAGTACTTC.

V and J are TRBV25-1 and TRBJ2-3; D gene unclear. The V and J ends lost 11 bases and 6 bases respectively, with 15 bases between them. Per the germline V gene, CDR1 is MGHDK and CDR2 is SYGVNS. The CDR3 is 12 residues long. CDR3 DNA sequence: TGTGCCGCCCAGGACGCGGCGGATACGCAGTATTTT. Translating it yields CAAQDAADTQYF.

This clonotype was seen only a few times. The CDR3 coding sequence is TGTGCCAGCAGCGTAGCTCCGGCAGGTATTTCCTACGAGCAGTACTTC. Protein: CASSVAPAGISYEQYF. The rearrangement joins TRBV9 to TRBJ2-7; D gene uncertain. V gave up 0 bases and J gave up 1 base, with 14 bases separating them. CDR3 length equals 16 residues. Germline assignment: CDR1 SGDLS and CDR2 YYNGEE.

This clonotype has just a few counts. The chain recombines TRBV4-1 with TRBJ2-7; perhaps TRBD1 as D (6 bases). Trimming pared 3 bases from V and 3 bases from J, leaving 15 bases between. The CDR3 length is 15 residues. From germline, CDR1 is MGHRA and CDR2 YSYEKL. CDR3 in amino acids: CASSHLTAGVYEQYF. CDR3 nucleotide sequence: TGCGCCAGCAGCCATTTGACAGCAGGGGTCTACGAGCAGTACTTC.

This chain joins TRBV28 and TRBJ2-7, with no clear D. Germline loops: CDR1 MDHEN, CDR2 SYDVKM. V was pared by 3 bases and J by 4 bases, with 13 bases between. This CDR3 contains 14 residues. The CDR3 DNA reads TGTGCCAGCAGTTTTGTGGGTGTGAATTACGAGCAGTACTTC. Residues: CASSFVGVNYEQYF.

This CDR3 reads CASSLLAGENTEAFF. Here the CDR3 DNA reads TGCGCCAGCAGCCTACTCGCAGGGGAGAACACTGAAGCTTTCTTT. The gene calls are TRBV5-1 and TRBJ1-1; maybe TRBD1 (6 bases). V shed 4 bases and J shed 1 base, with 14 bases lying between them. CDR1 is SGHRS and CDR2 is YFSETQ in the germline V gene. The CDR3 has 15 amino acids.

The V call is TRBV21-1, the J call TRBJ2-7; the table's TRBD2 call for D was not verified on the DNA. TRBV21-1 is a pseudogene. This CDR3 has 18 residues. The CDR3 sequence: CASSKRGGGPGLDYEQYF. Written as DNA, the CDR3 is TGTGCCAGCAGCAAGCGAGGTGGGGGCCCGGGACTAGACTACGAGCAGTACTTC.

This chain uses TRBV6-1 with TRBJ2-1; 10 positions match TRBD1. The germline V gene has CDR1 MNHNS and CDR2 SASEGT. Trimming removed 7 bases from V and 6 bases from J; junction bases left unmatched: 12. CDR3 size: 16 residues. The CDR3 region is CASTLTGGMPPNEQFF. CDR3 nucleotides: TGTGCCAGCACCCTGACAGGGGGCATGCCGCCCAATGAGCAGTTCTTC.

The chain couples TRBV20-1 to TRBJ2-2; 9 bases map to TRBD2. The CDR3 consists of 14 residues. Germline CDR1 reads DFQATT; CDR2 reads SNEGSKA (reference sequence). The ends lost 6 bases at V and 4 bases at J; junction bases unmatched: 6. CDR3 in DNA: TGCAGTGCAGATAGCGGGAGAGCCACCGGGGAGCTGTTTTTT. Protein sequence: CSADSGRATGELFF.

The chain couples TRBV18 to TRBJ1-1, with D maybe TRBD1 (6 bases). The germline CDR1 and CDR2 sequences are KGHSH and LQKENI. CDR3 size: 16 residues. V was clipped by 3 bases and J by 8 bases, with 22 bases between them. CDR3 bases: TGTGCCAGCTCACCCTTGGGCACGAGGGGGGAAACCGAAGCTTTCTTT. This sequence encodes CASSPLGTRGETEAFF.

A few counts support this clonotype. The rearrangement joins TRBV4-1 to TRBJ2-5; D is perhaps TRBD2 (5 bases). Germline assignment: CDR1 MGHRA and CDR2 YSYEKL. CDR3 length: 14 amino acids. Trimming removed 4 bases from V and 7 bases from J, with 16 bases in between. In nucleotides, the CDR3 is TGCGCCAGCAGCCTAGGAGGTGGTCGTGCGACCCAGTACTTC. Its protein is CASSLGGGRATQYF.

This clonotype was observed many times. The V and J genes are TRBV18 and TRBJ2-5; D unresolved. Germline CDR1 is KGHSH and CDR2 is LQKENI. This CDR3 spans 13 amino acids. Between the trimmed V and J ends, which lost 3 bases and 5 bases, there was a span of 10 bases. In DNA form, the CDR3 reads TGTGCCAGCTCACCGTTGGCAGGCGAGACCCAGTACTTC. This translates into CASSPLAGETQYF.

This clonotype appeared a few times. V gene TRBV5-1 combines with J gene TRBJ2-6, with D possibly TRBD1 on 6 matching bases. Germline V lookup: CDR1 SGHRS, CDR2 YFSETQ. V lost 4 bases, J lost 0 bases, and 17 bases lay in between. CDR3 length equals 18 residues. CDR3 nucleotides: TGCGCCAGCAGCACCTCGACAGGATTGCGCTCTGGGGCCAACGTCCTGACTTTC. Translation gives CASSTSTGLRSGANVLTF.

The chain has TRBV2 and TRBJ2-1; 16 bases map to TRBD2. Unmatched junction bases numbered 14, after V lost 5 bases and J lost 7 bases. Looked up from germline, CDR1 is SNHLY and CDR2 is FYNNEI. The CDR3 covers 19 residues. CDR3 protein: CASSKGLAGGPEALNEQFF. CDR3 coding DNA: TGTGCCAGCAGTAAGGGACTAGCGGGAGGGCCAGAGGCGTTGAATGAGCAGTTCTTC. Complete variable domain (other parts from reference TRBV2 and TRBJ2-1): EPEVTQTPSHQVTQMGQEVILRCVPISNHLYFYWYRQILGQKVEFLVSFYNNEISEKSEIFDDQFSVERPDGSNFTLKIRSTKLEDSAMYFCASSKGLAGGPEALNEQFFGPGTRLTVL.

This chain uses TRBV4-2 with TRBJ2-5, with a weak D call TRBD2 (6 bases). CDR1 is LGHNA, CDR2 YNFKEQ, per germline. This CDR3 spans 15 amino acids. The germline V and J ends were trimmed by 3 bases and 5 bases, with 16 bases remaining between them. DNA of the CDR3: TGTGCCAGCAGCCACGGTCTCTCGGCGGGGGAGACCCAGTACTTC. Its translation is CASSHGLSAGETQYF.

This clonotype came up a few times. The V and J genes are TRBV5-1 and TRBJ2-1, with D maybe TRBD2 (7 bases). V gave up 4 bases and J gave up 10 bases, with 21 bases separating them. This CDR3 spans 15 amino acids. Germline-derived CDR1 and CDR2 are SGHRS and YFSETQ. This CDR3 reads CASSGMGAGVNEQFF. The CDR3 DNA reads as TGCGCCAGCAGCGGCATGGGGGCGGGAGTGAACGAGCAGTTCTTC.

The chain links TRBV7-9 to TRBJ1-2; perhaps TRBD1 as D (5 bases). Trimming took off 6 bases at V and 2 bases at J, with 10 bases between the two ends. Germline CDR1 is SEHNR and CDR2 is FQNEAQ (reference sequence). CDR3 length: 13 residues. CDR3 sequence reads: CASRPTGNYGYTF. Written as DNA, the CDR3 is TGTGCCAGCAGGCCTACAGGAAACTATGGCTACACCTTC.

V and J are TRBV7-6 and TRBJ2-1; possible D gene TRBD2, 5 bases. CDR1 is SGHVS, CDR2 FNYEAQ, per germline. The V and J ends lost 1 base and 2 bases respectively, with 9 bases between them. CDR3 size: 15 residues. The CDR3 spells CASSLGTSPYNEQFF. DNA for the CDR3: TGTGCCAGCAGCTTAGGGACTTCTCCCTACAATGAGCAGTTCTTC.

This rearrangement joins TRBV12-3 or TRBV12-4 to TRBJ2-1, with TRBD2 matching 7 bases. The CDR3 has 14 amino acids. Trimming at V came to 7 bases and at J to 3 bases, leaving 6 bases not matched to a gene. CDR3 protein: CASMDGGSYNEQFF. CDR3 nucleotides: TGTGCCAGCATGGACGGCGGGAGCTACAATGAGCAGTTCTTC.